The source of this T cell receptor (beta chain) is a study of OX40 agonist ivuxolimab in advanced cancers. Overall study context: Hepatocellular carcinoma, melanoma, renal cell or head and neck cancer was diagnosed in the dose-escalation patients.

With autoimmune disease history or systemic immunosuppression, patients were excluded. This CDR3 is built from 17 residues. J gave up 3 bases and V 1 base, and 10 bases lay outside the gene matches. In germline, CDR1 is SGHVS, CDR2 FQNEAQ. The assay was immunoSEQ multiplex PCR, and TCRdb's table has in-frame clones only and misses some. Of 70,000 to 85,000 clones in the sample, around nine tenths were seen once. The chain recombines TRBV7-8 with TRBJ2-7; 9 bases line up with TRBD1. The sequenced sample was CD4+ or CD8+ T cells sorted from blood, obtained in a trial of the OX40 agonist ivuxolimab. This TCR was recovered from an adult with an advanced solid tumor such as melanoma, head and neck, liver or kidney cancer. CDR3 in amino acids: CASSLVSVGTGIYEQYF. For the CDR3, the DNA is TGTGCCAGCAGCTTAGTATCTGTGGGGACAGGGATCTACGAGCAGTACTTC.